The 26 T cell receptor beta chains in this list originate from one sample, sequenced in a study of T cell responses to AZD1222 COVID-19 vaccine. TCRdb's table, derived via immunoSEQ multiplex PCR, lists solely in-frame clones and lacks some. The sample holds about 120,000 clones, about 90% seen once. The sample here was peripheral blood, taken on day 0 of AZD1222 vaccination. The receptor set was obtained from an adult in good health.

This chain connects TRBV14 to TRBJ2-7, with unresolved D. V lost 0 bases and J lost 6, with 12 bases in between. CDR3 size: 14 residues. CDR1 SGHDN and CDR2 FVKESK come from the germline V gene. The CDR3 DNA sequence: TGTGCCAGCAGCCAAGAGTTTTTCTCCGGCGAGCAGTACTTC. Protein: CASSQEFFSGEQYF.

The V and J genes are TRBV3-1 (or the pseudogene TRBV3-2) and TRBJ1-6, with a possible D match to TRBD1 (6 bases). V shed 4 bases and J shed 8 bases, with 12 bases lying between them. Looked up from germline, CDR1 is LGHDT and CDR2 is YNNKEL (reference sequence). The CDR3 extends over 14 amino acids. CDR3 loop: CASSRVGGDSPLHF. Written as DNA, the CDR3 is TGTGCCAGCAGCCGTGTGGGGGGCGATTCACCCCTCCACTTT.

The chain is built from TRBV5-4 and TRBJ1-4, with D hard to call. V was clipped by 0 bases and J by 4 bases, with 7 bases between them. The CDR3 totals 14 residues. Germline V CDR1 and CDR2: SGHNT, YYREEE (reference sequence). The chain's CDR3 is CASSLGTVNEKLFF. The CDR3 bases are TGTGCCAGCAGCTTGGGGACGGTTAATGAAAAACTGTTTTTT.

The rearrangement uses TRBV19 and TRBJ2-7, with D perhaps given as TRBD1 or TRBD2 (5 bases each). Germline CDR1 and CDR2: LNHDA and SQIVND (reference sequence). The CDR3 sequence is 15 residues long. Between the trimmed V and J ends, which lost 6 bases and 4 bases, there was a span of 19 bases. As DNA, the CDR3 is TGTGCCAGTAGGACCACACCGGGGCAAAGTTACGAGCAGTACTTC. Translating gives CASRTTPGQSYEQYF.

The sample holds a few counts of this clone. This rearrangement joins TRBV19 to TRBJ2-7; TRBD2 agrees at 12 bases. CDR1 and CDR2 (germline): LNHDA, SQIVND (reference sequence). V shed 3 bases, J shed 6 bases, and the junction held 3 bases outside the gene matches. The CDR3 length is 14 residues. In DNA form, the CDR3 reads TGTGCCAGTAGTATCGGACTAGCGGGATTCGAGCAGTACTTC. Amino acids: CASSIGLAGFEQYF. Looking up the rest from reference TRBV19 and TRBJ2-7 gives the full variable domain: DGGITQSPKYLFRKEGQNVTLSCEQNLNHDAMYWYRQDPGQGLRLIYYSQIVNDFQKGDIAEGYSVSREKKESFPLTVTSAQKNPTAFYLCASSIGLAGFEQYFGPGTRLTVT.

This clone was counted once. V gene TRBV5-1 combines with J gene TRBJ1-4, with 7 bases aligning to TRBD1. The CDR3 spans 14 residues. The J segment lost 7 bases and the V segment lost 2 bases, leaving 5 bases of the junction unmatched. Germline V CDR1 and CDR2: SGHRS, YFSETQ. The CDR3 nucleotides read TGCGCCAGCAGCTTAACAGGGGAGGGTGAAAAACTGTTTTTT. As protein: CASSLTGEGEKLFF. Based on the CDR3 plus reference TRBV5-1 and TRBJ1-4, the full variable domain is KAGVTQTPRYLIKTRGQQVTLSCSPISGHRSVSWYQQTPGQGLQFLFEYFSETQRNKGNFPGRFSGRQFSNSRSEMNVSTLELGDSALYLCASSLTGEGEKLFFGSGTQLSVL.

The chain is built from TRBV27 and TRBJ2-7, with 8 nucleotides matching TRBD2. V trimming: 4 bases; J trimming: 3 bases; junction bases outside the gene matches: 5. This CDR3 has 14 residues. Per the germline V gene, CDR1 is MNHEY and CDR2 is SMNVEV (reference sequence). Written as DNA, the CDR3 is TGTGCCAGCAGTTCGGGCGGGAGGAGCTACGAGCAGTACTTC. It is translated as CASSSGGRSYEQYF.

V is TRBV27 and J is TRBJ2-1; tentative D call: TRBD2 (7 bases). The CDR3 has 14 amino acids. Trimming removed 4 bases from V and 4 bases from J, with 11 bases in between. Per the germline V gene, CDR1 is MNHEY and CDR2 is SMNVEV (reference sequence). The CDR3 loop is CASSSRGPYNEQFF. The CDR3 DNA sequence: TGTGCCAGCAGTTCGCGGGGGCCTTACAATGAGCAGTTCTTC.

The chain links TRBV6-1 to TRBJ1-1; D is unclear. Trimming shortened V by 2 bases and J by 5 bases, and 12 bases separated the two germline ends. Germline values: CDR1 MNHNS, CDR2 SASEGT. The CDR3 spans 14 residues. For the CDR3, the DNA is TGTGCCAGCAGTGAACGGGTCGGTTGGACTGAAGCTTTCTTT. Its translation is CASSERVGWTEAFF.

This chain joins TRBV2 and TRBJ2-2, with D possibly being TRBD1 or TRBD2 (6 bases each). Germline V gives CDR1 SNHLY, CDR2 FYNNEI. CDR3 length equals 14 residues. Trimming removed 5 bases from V and 5 bases from J, with 12 bases in between. The chain's CDR3 is CASSRQEGTGELFF. The CDR3 nucleotides are TGTGCCAGCAGTAGACAGGAGGGGACCGGGGAGCTGTTTTTT.

The gene calls are TRBV5-4 and TRBJ2-3; 9 bases are shared with TRBD2. V lost 0 bases to trimming and J lost 5 bases; unmatched junction nucleotides: 7. The germline CDR1 and CDR2 sequences are SGHNT and YYREEE (reference sequence). The CDR3 is made up of 16 amino acids. The CDR3 reads CASSLGAGGPRDTQYF. DNA for the CDR3: TGTGCCAGCAGCTTGGGGGCGGGAGGGCCGAGAGATACGCAGTATTTT.

The J gene is TRBJ2-1, the V gene TRBV19; possibly TRBD1 for D (5 bases). Trimming shortened V by 1 base and J by 3 bases, and 10 bases separated the two germline ends. This CDR3 is built from 15 residues. Germline V gene sequence: CDR1 LNHDA, CDR2 SQIVND (reference sequence). This chain's CDR3 is CASSIGGTNYNEQFF. CDR3 DNA sequence: TGTGCCAGTAGTATAGGGGGCACCAACTACAATGAGCAGTTCTTC.

This rearrangement joins TRBV9 to TRBJ1-6; weak D call: TRBD1 (6 bases). The CDR3 runs to 14 residues. The germline V gene has CDR1 SGDLS and CDR2 YYNGEE. Trimming took off 4 bases at V and 7 bases at J, with 12 bases between the two ends. The CDR3 sequence: CASSPRDINSPLHF. The CDR3 DNA follows: TGTGCCAGCAGCCCCCGGGACATCAATTCACCCCTCCACTTT.

V and J are TRBV6-2 or TRBV6-3 and TRBJ2-4; 8 bases are shared with TRBD2. V was clipped by 6 bases and J by 5 bases; unmatched bases: 9. Germline V gives CDR1 MNHEY, CDR2 SVGEGT. This CDR3 region has 15 residues. CDR3 loop: CASSDPGLGQNIQYF. In DNA form, the CDR3 reads TGTGCCAGCAGCGATCCGGGACTAGGGCAAAACATTCAGTACTTC.

V gene TRBV14 combines with J gene TRBJ2-3; 9 positions agree with TRBD2. The V segment lost 4 bases and the J segment 4 bases; nucleotides outside the gene matches: 15. This CDR3 is 18 amino acids long. Germline assignment: CDR1 SGHDN and CDR2 FVKESK. The CDR3 loop is CASSLYNGRLADPDTQYF. Written as DNA, the CDR3 is TGTGCCAGCAGCCTTTATAACGGGCGACTAGCGGACCCAGATACGCAGTATTTT.

The chain uses TRBV27 and TRBJ2-7, with D tentatively TRBD1 (7 bases). Germline assignment: CDR1 MNHEY and CDR2 SMNVEV (reference sequence). The CDR3 has 15 amino acids. V lost 4 bases and J lost 5, with 18 bases in between. CDR3 loop: CASSSRGARGDEQYF. In DNA, the CDR3 is TGTGCCAGCAGTTCCAGGGGGGCGCGCGGTGACGAGCAGTACTTC.

Of note for this clone: Relative to the germline gene, one junction end is altered; a read error may explain this. The chain has TRBV7-7 and TRBJ1-1, with TRBD1 as a possible D gene (6 bases). Germline V gene sequence: CDR1 SSHAT, CDR2 FNYEAQ (reference sequence). The length of the CDR3 is 15 residues. Here the CDR3 DNA reads TGTGCTAGCAGCCAAATTGGACAGATGAACACTGAAGCTTTCTTT. As protein: CASSQIGQMNTEAFF.

The V gene is TRBV6-2 or TRBV6-3, the J gene TRBJ2-7; D is perhaps TRBD2 (5 bases). Deletions cut 5 bases from V and 0 bases from J, with 11 bases between. This CDR3 is 14 amino acids long. CDR1 is MNHEY, CDR2 SVGEGT, per germline. CDR3 bases: TGTGCCAGCAGTGCGACTGGGAGCTCCTACGAGCAGTACTTC. As protein: CASSATGSSYEQYF.

V is TRBV10-2 and J is TRBJ2-1; 10 bases agree with TRBD2. The CDR3 is 15 residues long. Per germline, CDR1 WSHSY and CDR2 SAAADI. Trimming took 8 bases from V and 3 from J; bases not matched to a gene: 7. The CDR3 sequence is CASLLAGVLYNEQFF. DNA for the CDR3: TGCGCCAGCCTCCTAGCGGGGGTCCTCTACAATGAGCAGTTCTTC.

The CDR3 loop reads CARSPADTQYF. In nucleotides, the CDR3 is TGTGCCAGAAGCCCCGCAGATACGCAGTATTTT. The rearrangement links TRBV7-5 to TRBJ2-3; TRBD2, the D gene given by the table, was not confirmed from the DNA. TRBV7-5 constitutes a pseudogene. This CDR3 region has 11 residues.

The chain joins TRBV4-3 to TRBJ2-1, with 9 bases that match TRBD2. CDR3 length: 15 residues. The V segment lost 2 bases and the J segment 4 bases; nucleotides outside the gene matches: 3. Germline values: CDR1 LGHNA, CDR2 YSLEER. This CDR3 reads CASSQSAGGYNEQFF. The CDR3 DNA reads as TGCGCCAGCAGCCAAAGTGCGGGAGGGTACAATGAGCAGTTCTTC.

The genes are TRBV5-1 and TRBJ1-1, with D maybe TRBD1 (6 bases). The CDR3 covers 14 residues. The V end lost 4 bases, the J end lost 0 bases, and 10 bases lay between the germline ends. Germline assignment: CDR1 SGHRS and CDR2 YFSETQ. The CDR3 nucleotides are TGCGCCAGCAGCCAGGGGACGGTGAACACTGAAGCTTTCTTT. Translating it yields CASSQGTVNTEAFF.

The chain joins TRBV5-4 to TRBJ2-5; 11 bases are shared with TRBD2. Germline V gene data show CDR1 as SGHNT and CDR2 as YYREEE (reference sequence). The ends lost 4 bases at V and 0 bases at J; junction bases unmatched: 5. This CDR3 has 16 amino acids. The CDR3 bases are TGTGCCAGCAGCAAACCGGGACTAGCGGACCAAGAGACCCAGTACTTC. Residues: CASSKPGLADQETQYF.

The chain is built from TRBV29-1 and TRBJ2-3; 13 bases agree with TRBD2. This CDR3 is 19 amino acids long. The V gene's germline CDR1 is SQVTM and CDR2 ANQGSEA. V shed 1 base and J 4 bases; nucleotides not matched to a gene: 14. The CDR3: CSVEGFLPTSGRASDTQYF. The CDR3 coding sequence is TGCAGCGTTGAAGGCTTCCTCCCTACTAGCGGGAGGGCTTCAGATACGCAGTATTTT.

The genes are TRBV5-1 and TRBJ2-7; D might be TRBD1 (5 bases). Germline V gene sequence: CDR1 SGHRS, CDR2 YFSETQ. Trimming left V 3 bases short and J 7 bases short, with 20 bases between. The CDR3 covers 15 residues. CDR3: CASSSEAGKVEEQYF. CDR3 bases: TGCGCCAGCAGCTCCGAGGCAGGGAAAGTCGAAGAGCAGTACTTC.

This chain connects TRBV24-1 to TRBJ1-2; D call uncertain. CDR3 length: 13 amino acids. Germline CDR1 KGHDR, CDR2 SFDVKD. Trimming removed 5 bases at V and 4 bases at J, with 10 bases between. The CDR3 coding sequence is TGTGCCACCAGTGGTGGTTATAGCTATGGCTACACCTTC. Its translation: CATSGGYSYGYTF.